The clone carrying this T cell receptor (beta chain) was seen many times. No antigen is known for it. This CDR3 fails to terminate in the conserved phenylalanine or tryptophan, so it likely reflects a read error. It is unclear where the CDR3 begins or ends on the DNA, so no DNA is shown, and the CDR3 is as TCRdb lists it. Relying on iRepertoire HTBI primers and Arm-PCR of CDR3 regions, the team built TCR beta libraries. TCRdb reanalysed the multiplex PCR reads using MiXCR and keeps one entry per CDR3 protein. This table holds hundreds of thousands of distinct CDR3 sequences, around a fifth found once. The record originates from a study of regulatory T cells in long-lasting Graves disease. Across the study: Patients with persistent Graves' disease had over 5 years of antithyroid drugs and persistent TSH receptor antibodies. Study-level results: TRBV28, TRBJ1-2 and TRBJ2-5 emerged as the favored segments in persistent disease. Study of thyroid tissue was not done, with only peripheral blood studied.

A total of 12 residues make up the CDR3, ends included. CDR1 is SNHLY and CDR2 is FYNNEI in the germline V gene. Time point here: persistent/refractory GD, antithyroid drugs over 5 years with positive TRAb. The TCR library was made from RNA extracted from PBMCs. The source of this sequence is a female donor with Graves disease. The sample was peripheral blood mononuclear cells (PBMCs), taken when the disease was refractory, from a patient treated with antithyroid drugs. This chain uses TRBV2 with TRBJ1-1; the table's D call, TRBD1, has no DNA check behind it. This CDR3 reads CASSDDVGGAKL.